A selection of T cell receptor beta chains follows, all from one sample in a study of T cell responses to AZD1222 COVID-19 vaccine. Data came from immunoSEQ multiplex PCR; TCRdb stores just in-frame clones and leaves some out. The sample lists 160,000 or so clones; around 94% were seen once. The sequences come from peripheral blood, collected 28 days after the second AZD1222 dose. The receptors shown here come from an adult who received the AZD1222 COVID-19 vaccine. The CDR3 runs from the conserved cysteine through the conserved F or W. A D gene is named only where the DNA matches it firmly. Clone size is stated in some rows and not others, as once, few, many or a class when expanded.

V gene	J gene	clone size	D gene	CDR3 protein	CDR3 DNA
TRBV7-2	TRBJ2-7	.	TRBD2	CASSRGLAGVGYEQYF	TGTGCCAGCAGCAGGGGACTAGCGGGAGTGGGTTACGAGCAGTACTTC
TRBV4-2	TRBJ2-2	.	.	CATPTEFGELFF	TGTGCCACCCCTACGGAATTCGGGGAGCTGTTTTTT
TRBV2	TRBJ1-1	once	TRBD1	CASRVDRGPMNTEAFF	TGTGCCAGCAGAGTTGACAGGGGGCCTATGAACACTGAAGCTTTCTTT
TRBV3-1/TRBV3-2	TRBJ1-1	.	.	CASSQEGLYTEAFF	TGTGCCAGCAGCCAAGAGGGTTTGTACACTGAAGCTTTCTTT
TRBV28	TRBJ1-2	.	.	CASGHSGGYTF	TGTGCCAGCGGGCACTCAGGTGGCTACACCTTC
TRBV5-1	TRBJ2-7	.	.	CASSPLFSSEQYF	TGCGCCAGCAGCCCCCTTTTTAGCTCCGAGCAGTACTTC
TRBV5-5	TRBJ2-3	.	TRBD1	CASSLGQGSDTQYF	TGTGCCAGCAGCTTGGGACAGGGGTCTGATACGCAGTATTTT
TRBV21-1	TRBJ2-2	once	.	CASSNSRRLADLGTGELFF	TGTGCCAGCAGCAATAGCCGGAGACTAGCTGACTTAGGTACCGGGGAGCTGTTTTTT
TRBV5-5	TRBJ2-7	.	TRBD2	CASSLGRGSGRTPDEQYF	TGTGCCAGCAGCTTGGGGAGAGGTAGCGGGAGGACTCCCGACGAGCAGTACTTC
TRBV2	TRBJ1-2	.	TRBD1	CASRRRQGGPPGYTF	TGTGCCAGCAGACGAAGACAGGGAGGCCCACCCGGCTACACCTTC
TRBV7-9	TRBJ2-1	.	TRBD2	CASSSNRLAGDNEQFF	TGTGCCAGCAGTTCGAACCGACTAGCGGGAGACAATGAGCAGTTCTTC
TRBV2	TRBJ2-4	.	.	CASSEALRGSPIQYF	TGTGCCAGCAGTGAAGCGCTCCGTGGTAGCCCCATTCAGTACTTC
TRBV9	TRBJ1-4	once	.	CASSLGITLTEKLFF	TGTGCCAGCAGCTTAGGGATCACACTGACCGAAAAACTGTTTTTT
TRBV30	TRBJ2-5	.	TRBD2	CAWSVGLAGETQYF	TGTGCCTGGAGTGTAGGACTAGCGGGAGAGACCCAGTACTTC
TRBV5-4	TRBJ2-7	once	TRBD2	CASSLGAGEFYEQYF	TGTGCCAGCAGCTTGGGGGCGGGAGAGTTTTACGAGCAGTACTTC
TRBV18	TRBJ1-1	.	TRBD1	CASSKGQTIRNTEAFF	TGTGCCAGCTCAAAGGGACAGACCATAAGGAACACTGAAGCTTTCTTT
TRBV24-1	TRBJ2-2	.	TRBD2	CATSDSGLAPTGELFF	TGTGCCACCAGTGACTCGGGACTAGCGCCCACCGGGGAGCTGTTTTTT
TRBV7-8	TRBJ1-2	.	TRBD1	CASSLVPSGGYGYTF	TGTGCCAGCAGCTTAGTCCCCTCAGGGGGTTATGGCTACACCTTC
TRBV5-1	TRBJ2-2	.	.	CASSLVGGGPTGELFF	TGCGCCAGCAGCTTGGTGGGGGGAGGCCCTACCGGGGAGCTGTTTTTT
TRBV2	TRBJ2-7	.	TRBD2	CASSIRLAGGSSYEQYF	TGTGCCAGCAGTATCAGACTAGCGGGTGGGAGCTCCTACGAGCAGTACTTC
TRBV18	TRBJ2-2	.	TRBD1	CASSPPGQGYTGELFF	TGTGCCAGCTCACCACCCGGACAGGGGTACACCGGGGAGCTGTTTTTT
TRBV30	TRBJ2-2	.	.	CAWKGGPNTGELFF	TGTGCCTGGAAGGGGGGGCCGAACACCGGGGAGCTGTTTTTT
TRBV7-9	TRBJ1-3	.	.	CASGVVGGNTIYF	TGTGCCAGCGGGGTTGTAGGGGGAAACACCATATATTTT
TRBV7-6	TRBJ1-3	.	.	CASSLGRGAGNTIYF	TGTGCCAGCAGCTTAGGACGGGGAGCTGGAAACACCATATATTTT
TRBV15	TRBJ1-1	.	TRBD1	CATSRQGQGINTEAFF	TGTGCCACCAGCCGCCAGGGACAGGGGATAAACACTGAAGCTTTCTTT
TRBV5-1	TRBJ1-1	.	.	CASSLDQDMNTEAFF	TGCGCCAGCAGCTTGGATCAGGACATGAACACTGAAGCTTTCTTT
TRBV27	TRBJ2-2	.	.	CASGRGGTGELFF	TGTGCCAGCGGAAGAGGGGGAACCGGGGAGCTGTTTTTT
TRBV7-2	TRBJ1-5	.	.	CASSPPGGQPQHF	TGTGCCAGCAGCCCCCCAGGCGGACAGCCCCAGCATTTT
TRBV7-6	TRBJ2-7	once	.	CASSLGTTPPYEQYF	TGTGCCAGCAGCTTGGGGACAACCCCACCCTACGAGCAGTACTTC
TRBV7-9	TRBJ1-5	.	.	CASSPPGGDNQPQHF	TGTGCCAGCAGCCCCCCCGGGGGAGATAATCAGCCCCAGCATTTT
TRBV12-3/TRBV12-4	TRBJ2-7	.	.	CASSPLGLEQYF	TGTGCCAGCAGTCCCCTCGGACTGGAGCAGTACTTC
TRBV18	TRBJ1-6	.	.	CASSPGWESPLHF	TGTGCCAGCTCACCCGGTTGGGAGTCACCCCTCCACTTT
TRBV30	TRBJ2-7	.	TRBD1	CAWSQNPGTGTYEQYF	TGTGCCTGGAGCCAAAACCCCGGGACAGGAACCTACGAGCAGTACTTC